This entry concerns a single T cell receptor beta chain. Its antigen remains unidentified. This sample was taken from a study of cytomegalovirus exposure and HLA in healthy donors. Study observations and caveats: Presence/absence analyses supposed approximately even sequencing depth among donors.

V dropped 0 bases and J dropped 3 bases, with 18 bases sitting between them. This CDR3 has 17 residues. Germline values: CDR1 SGDLS, CDR2 YYNGEE. Primers included in the PCR were 60 Vbeta and 13 Jbeta primers. The data were produced by immunoSEQ multiplex PCR, yet TCRdb's version contains in-frame clones alone and is incomplete. The data contain over 100,000 clones, 8.9% of them singletons. The TCR originated in a woman aged 40-49 years in good health and CMV-seropositive. V gene TRBV9 combines with J gene TRBJ1-2; TRBD1 might be the D (6 bases). Specimen: PBMCs. Here the CDR3 DNA reads TGTGCCAGCAGCGTAGATTGGAGGACAGTCCCCTACTATGGCTACACCTTC. It translates to CASSVDWRTVPYYGYTF.